This T cell receptor beta chain was identified in a study of CD4+ T cells in melanoma (dated by TCRdb to between 2021 and 2023). About the study as a whole: The study investigated neoantigen-specific CD4+ T cells in human melanoma.

Regarding this clone: Its antigen remains undetermined. Base qualities were left out, and no much larger clone turns up one base away.

The donors were melanoma patients. The CDR3 goes from the cysteine to the phenylalanine over 16 residues. Just CDR3 DNA is preserved here, 48 bases in frame from base 1. Trimming accounts for 2 bases at V and 1 base at J, while the number of junction bases matched to no gene is 7. From the germline V gene, CDR1 is SGHRS and CDR2 is YFSETQ. Points the paper makes about the study in general: According to the report, neoantigen-specific CD4+ T cells in melanoma displayed diverse differentiation states. The report described a correlation between neoantigen-specific CD4+ T cells and the function of CD8+ T cells, macrophages and B cells.

The library relied on the immunoSEQ multiplex PCR assay. TCRdb limited this immuneACCESS table to in-frame rearrangements with V and J called. A share of clones is missing; checked studies link under half to unresolved V genes, and the rest is unexplained. The sample table lists under 20,000 clones, roughly three quarters of them with a count of one. About an eighth of the sample is held by the ten biggest clonotypes. This clonotype was sampled from a human donor with melanoma. Source material: cells from a culture (not recorded whether cultured in vitro). The chain uses TRBV5-1 and TRBJ2-5, with 8 bases aligning to TRBD1. The CDR3 protein is CASSFRQGKGQETQYF. The base sequence is TGCGCCAGCAGCTTCCGACAGGGGAAGGGCCAAGAGACCCAGTACTTC.